This TCR beta chain was captured by sequencing in a study of T cell responses to AZD1222 COVID-19 vaccine. At the level of the study: Second doses that came at about 4 or about 12 weeks were put together.

The germline CDR1 and CDR2 sequences are MNHEY and SMNVEV (reference sequence). CDR3 length: 16 residues. V was clipped by 5 bases and J by 6 bases; unmatched bases: 10. TCRdb's copy holds only in-frame clones and misses some; the assay was immunoSEQ multiplex PCR. This table has 100,000 to 120,000 clones, 88% appearing once. Turning to this clone: Its cognate antigen is unknown.

Findings and caveats of the study: The donor cohort was predominantly white British with a female majority, and clonal diversity may have been underestimated.

This clonotype originated in an adult in good health. V and J are TRBV27 and TRBJ1-6, with 7 bases lining up with TRBD1. The sequencing used peripheral blood, collected on day 0 of AZD1222 vaccination. The CDR3 nucleotides are TGTGCCAGCAGTCGAAAACCGGGACAGCTTAATTCACCCCTCCACTTT. Amino acid sequence: CASSRKPGQLNSPLHF.